These T cell receptor beta chains were read from a single sample in a study of blood T cell repertoires in COVID-19. Here immunoSEQ multiplex PCR was the method, and the copy in TCRdb shows in-frame clones only, minus some. The sample includes about 160,000 clones, roughly 88% of them seen just once. The source material was peripheral blood. All receptors come from a man younger than 30 with acute or convalescent COVID-19. Each CDR3 is given with its conserved first and last residue.

TRBV6-6	TRBJ2-3	CASSFVRDYSSDTQYF
TRBV3-1/TRBV3-2	TRBJ1-1	CASSQGRATEAFF
TRBV13	TRBJ1-3	CASSPEGTAELTSGNTIYF
TRBV5-6	TRBJ2-3	CASILARGTDTQYF
TRBV27	TRBJ2-1	CASSSLGSSYNEQFF
TRBV5-1	TRBJ2-5	CASSFILAGRRETQYF
TRBV27	TRBJ1-2	CAVGDIRGYTF
TRBV2	TRBJ2-7	CASKSRDRVSKQYF
TRBV18	TRBJ1-1	CASSPRQQGKVLNTEAFF
TRBV10-3	TRBJ2-5	CAISPGQGETQYF
TRBV9	TRBJ2-3	CASSVGGYDTDTQYF